The subject of this entry is one T cell receptor (beta chain). The data belong to a study of cytomegalovirus exposure and HLA in healthy donors. In germline, CDR1 is SGDLS, CDR2 YYNGEE. This CDR3 region has 16 residues. Germline trimming cut 0 bases from V and 4 bases from J; bases unmatched to any gene: 8. Libraries were prepared by immunoSEQ multiplex PCR; TCRdb keeps only in-frame clonotypes and omits some of them. The data hold 200,000 to 300,000 clones, with 75% to 90% observed a single time. The sequence came from a woman under 40 in good health and CMV-seropositive. The genes are TRBV9 and TRBJ2-5, with 8 bases lining up with TRBD1. Sample: PBMCs. The CDR3 nucleotides are TGTGCCAGCAGCGTAGTGGGCCAGGGGGCTTTAGAGACCCAGTACTTC. This translates into CASSVVGQGALETQYF.